This TCR beta chain was documented in a study of cytomegalovirus exposure and HLA in healthy donors. Overall study findings and caveats: Presence/absence results assume similar sequencing depth per donor, which may not hold.

Germline V lookup: CDR1 MGHRA, CDR2 YSYEKL. This CDR3 is built from 14 residues. V was shortened by 4 bases and J by 3 bases, with 9 bases between the two germline ends. Comment on this clone: Its antigen remains unidentified.

The PCR had 60 Vbeta and 13 Jbeta primers. Repertoires were generated with immunoSEQ multiplex PCR, while TCRdb's copy carries only in-frame clones and drops some. The repertoire holds about 190,000 clones, with over 60% as singletons. The chain is built from TRBV4-1 and TRBJ2-2; unclear D gene. The receptor's source is a woman aged 40 to 50 in good health and CMV-seronegative. Sequenced material: PBMCs. The CDR3 is CASSLRLDTGELFF. The CDR3 DNA reads as TGCGCCAGCAGCCTCCGGCTAGACACCGGGGAGCTGTTTTTT.